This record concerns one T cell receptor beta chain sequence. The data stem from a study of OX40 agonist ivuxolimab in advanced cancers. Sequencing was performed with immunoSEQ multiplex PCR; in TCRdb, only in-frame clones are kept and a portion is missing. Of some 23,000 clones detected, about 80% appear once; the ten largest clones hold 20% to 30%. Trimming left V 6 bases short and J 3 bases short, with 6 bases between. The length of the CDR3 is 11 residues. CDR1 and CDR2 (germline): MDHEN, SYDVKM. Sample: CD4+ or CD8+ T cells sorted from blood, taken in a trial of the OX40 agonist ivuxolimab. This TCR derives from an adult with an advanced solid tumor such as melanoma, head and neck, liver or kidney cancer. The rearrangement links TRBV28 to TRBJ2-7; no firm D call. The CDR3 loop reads CASSADYEQYF. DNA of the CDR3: TGTGCCAGCAGCGCGGACTACGAGCAGTACTTC.